The sample holds a few counts of the clone carrying this T cell receptor beta chain. Its matching antigen is unknown. The V and J ends lost 6 bases and 8 bases respectively, with 14 bases between them. There are 12 residues in the CDR3. Germline assignment: CDR1 SGHRS and CDR2 YFSETQ. The sample originates from a study of identical twins. Study-level points and caveats: Partly confounded zero-insertion analyses could result from invariant MAIT and iNKT cells. Fewer insertions marked abundant cord blood beta clonotypes; young adult naive trended weakly, memory not at all.

TCRdb ran MiXCR on the 5' RACE reads and lists one entry per CDR3 protein. Among hundreds of thousands of distinct CDR3 sequences listed, roughly 24% were seen once. The same data also contributed to another study, on T cells expressing NK-cell markers. That source adds: Only alpha-beta TCR T cells were sorted in several experiments, using an anti-gamma-delta TCR antibody. These clonotypes also led the CD3+CD56-NKG2C+ fraction in four donors.

This rearrangement joins TRBV5-1 to TRBJ1-1, with no clear D. The TCR originated in a woman under 30 in good health. Specimen: CD4+ T cells sorted from blood. CDR3 sequence: CASKVERGEAFF. DNA for the CDR3: TGCGCCAGCAAGGTGGAGCGAGGGGAAGCTTTCTTT.